These 19 T cell receptor beta chains came from one sample sequenced in a study of long-term antiretroviral therapy in people with HIV. Sequencing used immunoSEQ v3.0 at survey level. The method was immunoSEQ multiplex PCR; TCRdb's version includes in-frame clones alone and lacks a portion of them. The sample shows some 20,000 clones, less than 85% of them seen only once. Sample: unsorted PBMCs, taken 2.9 years after starting antiretroviral therapy. The receptor source for this set is a woman aged 30 to 39 with HIV.

J is TRBJ2-3 and V is TRBV4-1; D remains ambiguous. This CDR3 has 16 residues. The germline V gene has CDR1 MGHRA and CDR2 YSYEKL. Deletions cut 0 bases from V and 5 bases from J, with 15 bases between. In DNA, the CDR3 is TGCGCCAGCAGCCAAGATCCGCCACCGAGGAAAGATACGCAGTATTTT. This encodes CASSQDPPPRKDTQYF.

This chain uses TRBV6-5 with TRBJ1-6; D remains unclear. Germline CDR1 reads MNHEY; CDR2 reads SVGAGI. V lost 0 bases, J lost 8 bases, and 5 bases lay in between. The CDR3 is 13 residues long. The CDR3 sequence is CASSYSMDSPLHF. The CDR3 coding sequence is TGTGCCAGCAGTTACTCAATGGATTCACCCCTCCACTTT.

The V call is TRBV19, the J call TRBJ2-1; TRBD1 is a possible D gene (6 bases). The CDR3 covers 15 residues. Trimming shortened V by 5 bases and J by 4 bases, and 15 bases separated the two germline ends. Per germline, CDR1 LNHDA and CDR2 SQIVND (reference sequence). The CDR3 loop reads CASSQPGQRYNEQFF. Here the CDR3 DNA reads TGTGCCAGTAGTCAGCCGGGACAAAGATACAATGAGCAGTTCTTC.

The J gene is TRBJ2-1, the V gene TRBV7-9; unclear D gene. The germline gives CDR1 SEHNR, CDR2 FQNEAQ (reference sequence). Trimming cost V 6 bases and J 5 bases, with 17 bases left between them. The CDR3 contains 15 residues. The CDR3 DNA follows: TGTGCCAGCAGTTCTAGTGAATGGTGGGACAATGAGCAGTTCTTC. Translating it yields CASSSSEWWDNEQFF.

The chain couples TRBV9 to TRBJ2-3, with 8 bases aligning to TRBD2. V trimming: 2 bases; J trimming: 3 bases; junction bases outside the gene matches: 11. The CDR3 sequence is 17 residues long. Germline CDR1 SGDLS, CDR2 YYNGEE. The CDR3 coding sequence is TGTGCCAGCAGCGTGACGACGGGACTAGAACTGACAGATACGCAGTATTTT. It translates to CASSVTTGLELTDTQYF.

The chain carries TRBV28 and TRBJ2-1, with D maybe TRBD2 (5 bases). CDR1 and CDR2 from the germline V gene are MDHEN and SYDVKM. There are 14 residues in the CDR3. V lost 5 bases to trimming and J lost 0 bases, with 8 bases between them. The CDR3 loop is CASSDGVSYNEQFF. The CDR3 region has the DNA TGTGCCAGCAGTGACGGGGTCTCCTACAATGAGCAGTTCTTC.

The chain carries TRBV18 and TRBJ2-5, with 8 bases lining up with TRBD1. V was clipped by 2 bases and J by 2 bases; unmatched bases: 4. The CDR3 extends over 15 amino acids. Germline CDR1 KGHSH, CDR2 LQKENI. CDR3 loop: CASSPSRGRQETQYF. In DNA, the CDR3 is TGTGCCAGCTCACCAAGCAGGGGGCGGCAAGAGACCCAGTACTTC.

The CDR3 DNA reads TGCAGCGTTGAAGCATGGCAGCGCGACGCTGAAGCTTTCTTT. It translates to CSVEAWQRDAEAFF. The J gene is TRBJ1-1, the V gene TRBV29-1; D call uncertain. CDR1 is SQVTM, CDR2 ANQGSEA, per germline. The CDR3 loop spans 14 amino acids. Trimming stripped 1 base from V and 6 bases from J, with 15 bases between.

In this sample, this clone turned up once. The CDR3 loop reads CASSEGVWETQYF. The CDR3 coding sequence is TGTGCCAGCAGCGAGGGGGTGTGGGAGACCCAGTACTTC. The J gene is TRBJ2-5, the V gene TRBV4-2, with D possibly matching TRBD1 (6 bases). The CDR3 is 13 residues long. V lost 5 bases, J lost 5 bases, and 12 bases lay in between. Germline V gene data show CDR1 as LGHNA and CDR2 as YNFKEQ.

The genes are TRBV2 and TRBJ2-2, with 11 nucleotides matching TRBD2. CDR1 and CDR2 from the germline V gene are SNHLY and FYNNEI. After removal of 4 bases from V and 2 bases from J, the junction contained 3 bases not matched to a gene. This CDR3 is 16 amino acids long. Written as DNA, the CDR3 is TGTGCCAGCAGTGGTAGCGGGGGGGTAAACACCGGGGAGCTGTTTTTT. Its translation is CASSGSGGVNTGELFF.

V usage is TRBV5-8 and J usage is TRBJ2-5; weak D call: TRBD1 (5 bases). Germline V gene data show CDR1 as SGHTS and CDR2 as YDEGEE. V gave up 2 bases and J gave up 2 bases, with 13 bases separating them. The CDR3 length is 15 residues. The CDR3 here is CASSFSRAGQETQYF. The CDR3 coding sequence is TGTGCCAGCAGCTTTTCCAGGGCCGGTCAAGAGACCCAGTACTTC.

In this sample, this clone turned up once. The CDR3 region is CATSRGGTASYEQYV. CDR3 bases: TGTGCCACCAGCAGAGGAGGGACAGCCTCCTACGAGCAGTACGTC. V gene TRBV15 combines with J gene TRBJ2-7, with 7 bases aligning to TRBD1. Germline V gene sequence: CDR1 LNHNV, CDR2 YYDKDF (reference sequence). This CDR3 is 15 amino acids long. Losses at the gene ends were 1 base for V and 0 bases for J; bases not matched to a gene: 3.

Relative to its sample, this clone is medium-sized. This sample also contains other DNA sequences that code for the same CDR3. V and J are TRBV7-6 and TRBJ2-3, with D unresolved. The V end lost 5 bases, the J end lost 0 bases, and 3 bases lay between the germline ends. The CDR3 has 12 amino acids. CDR1 SGHVS and CDR2 FNYEAQ come from the germline V gene. The CDR3 DNA sequence: TGTGCCAGCAGCCGAAGCACAGATACGCAGTATTTT. It yields the protein CASSRSTDTQYF.

The CDR3 DNA reads TGTGCCAGTAGTATCTCCCAGGGGGGGAACACTGAAGCTTTCTTT. It codes for CASSISQGGNTEAFF. V and J are TRBV19 and TRBJ1-1; 7 nucleotides match TRBD1. V trimming: 3 bases; J trimming: 1 base; junction bases outside the gene matches: 5. From germline, CDR1 is LNHDA and CDR2 SQIVND (reference sequence). The CDR3 has 15 residues.

V usage is TRBV11-2 and J usage is TRBJ2-5; 7 nucleotides agree with TRBD2. Trimming took 5 bases from V and 4 from J; bases not matched to a gene: 4. The CDR3 has 13 amino acids. Germline-derived CDR1 and CDR2 are SGHAT and FQNNGV. The CDR3 DNA follows: TGTGCCAGCAGCCTGGGGGGGGTAGAGACCCAGTACTTC. As protein: CASSLGGVETQYF.

The gene calls are TRBV9 and TRBJ2-1; D unresolved. CDR3 size: 14 residues. The germline V and J ends were trimmed by 7 bases and 5 bases, with 16 bases remaining between them. Germline CDR1 is SGDLS and CDR2 is YYNGEE. This chain's CDR3 is CASGNSDGDNEQFF. In DNA, the CDR3 is TGTGCCAGCGGAAACTCGGACGGAGACAATGAGCAGTTCTTC.

The J gene is TRBJ1-3, the V gene TRBV7-2; possibly TRBD1 for D (5 bases). V shed 3 bases and J shed 0 bases, with 9 bases lying between them. There are 15 residues in the CDR3. Germline CDR1 and CDR2: SGHTA and FQGNSA. CDR3 in amino acids: CASSLQGSSGNTIYF. In DNA, the CDR3 is TGTGCCAGCAGCTTGCAGGGCAGCTCTGGAAACACCATATATTTT.

This clone was found once. The V gene is TRBV6-1, the J gene TRBJ2-1; 7 bases are shared with TRBD2. The ends lost 4 bases at V and 4 bases at J; junction bases unmatched: 7. Germline loops: CDR1 MNHNS, CDR2 SASEGT. There are 15 residues in the CDR3. For the CDR3, the DNA is TGTGCCAGCAGTGCGTCGGGGGGACCATACAATGAGCAGTTCTTC. Translating it yields CASSASGGPYNEQFF.

The chain is built from TRBV15 and TRBJ2-5, with unresolved D. The CDR3 runs 13 residues. V lost 6 bases to trimming and J lost 2 bases, with 10 bases between them. Looked up from germline, CDR1 is LNHNV and CDR2 is YYDKDF (reference sequence). CDR3 sequence reads: CATSTVLQETQYF. For the CDR3, the DNA is TGTGCCACCAGTACGGTACTGCAAGAGACCCAGTACTTC.